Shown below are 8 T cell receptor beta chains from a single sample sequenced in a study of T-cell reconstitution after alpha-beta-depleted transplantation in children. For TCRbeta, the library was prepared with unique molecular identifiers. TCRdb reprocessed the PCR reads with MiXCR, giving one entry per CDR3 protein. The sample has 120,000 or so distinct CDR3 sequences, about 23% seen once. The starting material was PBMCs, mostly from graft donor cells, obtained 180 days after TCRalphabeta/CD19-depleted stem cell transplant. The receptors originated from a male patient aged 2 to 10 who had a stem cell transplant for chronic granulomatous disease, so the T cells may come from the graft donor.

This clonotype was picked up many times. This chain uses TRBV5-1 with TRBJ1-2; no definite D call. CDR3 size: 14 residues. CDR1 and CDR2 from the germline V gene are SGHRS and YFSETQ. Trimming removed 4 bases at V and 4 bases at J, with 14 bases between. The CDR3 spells CASSGRWRIYGYTF. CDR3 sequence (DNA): TGCGCCAGCAGCGGGAGGTGGAGGATCTATGGCTACACCTTC.

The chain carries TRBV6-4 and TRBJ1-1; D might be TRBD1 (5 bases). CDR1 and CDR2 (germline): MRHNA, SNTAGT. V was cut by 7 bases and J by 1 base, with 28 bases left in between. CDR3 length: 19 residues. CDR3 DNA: TGTGCCAGCACCGCCCGTCTCAGGGCGACCGAAGGGCCGAACACTGAAGCTTTCTTT. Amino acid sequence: CASTARLRATEGPNTEAFF.

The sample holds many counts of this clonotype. Written as DNA, the CDR3 is TGTGCCAGCAGCTTAGAGAGGGGTGGGATCTCCTACGAGCAGTACTTC. This encodes CASSLERGGISYEQYF. The rearrangement joins TRBV7-2 to TRBJ2-7, with D perhaps given as TRBD1 or TRBD2 (5 bases each). Germline V gives CDR1 SGHTA, CDR2 FQGNSA. The CDR3 totals 16 residues. The V end was cut by 1 base, the J end by 0 bases, with 13 bases between.

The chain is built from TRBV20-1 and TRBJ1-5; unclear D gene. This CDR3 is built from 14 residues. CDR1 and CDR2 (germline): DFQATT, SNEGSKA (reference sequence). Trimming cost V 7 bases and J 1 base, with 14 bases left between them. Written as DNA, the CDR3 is TGCAGTGTTAGGCCCCCCGGCAGCAATCAGCCCCAGCATTTT. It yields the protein CSVRPPGSNQPQHF.

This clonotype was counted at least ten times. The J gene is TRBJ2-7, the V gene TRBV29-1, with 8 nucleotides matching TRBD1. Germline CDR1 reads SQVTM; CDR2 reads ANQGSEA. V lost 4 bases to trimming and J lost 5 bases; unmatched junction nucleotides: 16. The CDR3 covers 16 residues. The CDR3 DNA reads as TGCAGCGTTGGTGCAGGGGGCCAGACTTGGCCAAACGAGCAGTACTTC. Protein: CSVGAGGQTWPNEQYF.

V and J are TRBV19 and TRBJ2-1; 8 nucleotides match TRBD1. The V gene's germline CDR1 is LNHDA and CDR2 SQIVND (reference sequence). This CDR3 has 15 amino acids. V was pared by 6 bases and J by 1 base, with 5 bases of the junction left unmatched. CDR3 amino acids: CASSGQGKSYNEQFF. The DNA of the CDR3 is TGTGCCAGTAGCGGACAGGGCAAATCCTACAATGAGCAGTTCTTC.

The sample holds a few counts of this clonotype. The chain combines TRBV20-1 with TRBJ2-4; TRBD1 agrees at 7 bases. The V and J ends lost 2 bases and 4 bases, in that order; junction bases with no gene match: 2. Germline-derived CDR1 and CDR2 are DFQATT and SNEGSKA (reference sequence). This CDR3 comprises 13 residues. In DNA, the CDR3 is TGCAGTGCTAGAAAGGGACAGAAAAACATTCAGTACTTC. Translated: CSARKGQKNIQYF.

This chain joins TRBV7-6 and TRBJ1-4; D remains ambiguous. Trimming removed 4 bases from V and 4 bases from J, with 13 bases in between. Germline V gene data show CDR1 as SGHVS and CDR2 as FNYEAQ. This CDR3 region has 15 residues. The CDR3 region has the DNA TGTGCCAGCAGCTCGAGGACGGGCCGTAATGAAAAACTGTTTTTT. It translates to CASSSRTGRNEKLFF.